The rows below give T cell receptor beta chains drawn from one sample of a study of blood T cell repertoires in COVID-19. Sequenced by immunoSEQ multiplex PCR; TCRdb stores in-frame clones only, minus some. The sample has 200,000 to 300,000 clones, 70% to 90% seen once. The sample consisted of peripheral blood. These receptors originate from a human donor in a cohort sampled during active COVID-19. Both conserved end residues are part of each CDR3. Fields, in order: CDR3 protein, CDR3 DNA, clone size, D gene, V gene, J gene. A D gene is named only where the DNA matches it firmly. Not all rows give a size; the values are once, few, many and, for expanded clones, a class.

CDR3aa: CASGSLDYTGELFF
CDR3nt: TGTGCTAGTGGTTCCCTAGATTATACCGGGGAGCTGTTTTTT
abundance: .
d_gene: .
v_gene: TRBV12-5
j_gene: TRBJ2-2

CDR3aa: CASSTGATEAFF
CDR3nt: TGTGCCAGTAGTACAGGGGCCACTGAAGCTTTCTTT
abundance: .
d_gene: .
v_gene: TRBV19
j_gene: TRBJ1-1

CDR3aa: CASRDRGHHEAFF
CDR3nt: TGTGCCAGCAGGGACAGGGGGCATCATGAAGCTTTCTTT
abundance: .
d_gene: TRBD1
v_gene: TRBV25-1
j_gene: TRBJ1-1

CDR3aa: CASSLYWGTSTDTQYF
CDR3nt: TGTGCCAGCAGCTTGTACTGGGGGACTAGCACAGATACGCAGTATTTT
abundance: .
d_gene: .
v_gene: TRBV11-2
j_gene: TRBJ2-3

CDR3aa: CASSFFKGFSYEQYF
CDR3nt: TGTGCCAGCAGTTTCTTCAAGGGGTTCTCCTACGAGCAGTACTTC
abundance: .
d_gene: .
v_gene: TRBV28
j_gene: TRBJ2-7

CDR3aa: CASSQASSGKYEQYF
CDR3nt: TGCGCCAGCAGCCAAGCCTCGTCCGGGAAATACGAGCAGTACTTC
abundance: .
d_gene: .
v_gene: TRBV4-1
j_gene: TRBJ2-7

CDR3aa: CASRDGLAEYEQYF
CDR3nt: TGTGCCAGCAGGGATGGGCTAGCGGAATACGAGCAGTACTTC
abundance: .
d_gene: TRBD2
v_gene: TRBV28
j_gene: TRBJ2-7

CDR3aa: CASSISGTGGTEAFF
CDR3nt: TGTGCCAGCAGCATTTCGGGGACAGGGGGCACTGAAGCTTTCTTT
abundance: .
d_gene: TRBD1
v_gene: TRBV7-9
j_gene: TRBJ1-1

CDR3aa: CASRQGHNSPLHF
CDR3nt: TGTGCCAGTCGACAGGGCCATAATTCACCCCTCCACTTT
abundance: .
d_gene: TRBD1
v_gene: TRBV27
j_gene: TRBJ1-6

CDR3aa: CASSEPGQSSYNSPLHF
CDR3nt: TGCGCCAGCAGCGAACCGGGACAGAGCTCCTATAATTCACCCCTCCACTTT
abundance: .
d_gene: TRBD1
v_gene: TRBV4-1
j_gene: TRBJ1-6

CDR3aa: CASSVLASGRDTQYF
CDR3nt: TGTGCCAGCAGCGTACTGGCTAGCGGGAGAGATACGCAGTATTTT
abundance: few
d_gene: TRBD2
v_gene: TRBV9
j_gene: TRBJ2-3

CDR3aa: CAARTANTGELFF
CDR3nt: TGCGCCGCACGGACAGCGAACACCGGGGAGCTGTTTTTT
abundance: .
d_gene: .
v_gene: TRBV10-2
j_gene: TRBJ2-2

CDR3aa: CASSPGSYGTQYF
CDR3nt: TGTGCCAGCAGCCCGGGAAGTTATGGGACCCAGTACTTC
abundance: .
d_gene: .
v_gene: TRBV11-2
j_gene: TRBJ2-5

CDR3aa: CASSLDGLNYGYTF
CDR3nt: TGTGCCAGCAGCTTAGATGGACTTAACTATGGCTACACCTTC
abundance: .
d_gene: .
v_gene: TRBV11-2
j_gene: TRBJ1-2

CDR3aa: CASSSGTGLEAFF
CDR3nt: TGCGCCAGCAGCTCCGGGACAGGACTTGAAGCTTTCTTT
abundance: .
d_gene: TRBD1
v_gene: TRBV5-1
j_gene: TRBJ1-1

CDR3aa: CASSLFALAGESSYNEQFF
CDR3nt: TGTGCCAGCAGCTTATTCGCACTAGCGGGGGAAAGCTCCTACAATGAGCAGTTCTTC
abundance: .
d_gene: TRBD2
v_gene: TRBV7-3
j_gene: TRBJ2-1

CDR3aa: CASSHHLLTGNYGYTF
CDR3nt: TGTGCCAGCAGCCACCACCTATTGACAGGGAACTATGGCTACACCTTC
abundance: once
d_gene: TRBD1
v_gene: TRBV7-2
j_gene: TRBJ1-2

CDR3aa: CAWNRPGQGWFGANVLTF
CDR3nt: TGTGCCTGGAATAGGCCGGGACAGGGATGGTTTGGGGCCAACGTCCTGACTTTC
abundance: .
d_gene: TRBD1
v_gene: TRBV30
j_gene: TRBJ2-6

CDR3aa: CASSLMSTGPYEQYF
CDR3nt: TGTGCCAGCAGCTTAATGTCCACCGGTCCCTACGAGCAGTACTTC
abundance: .
d_gene: .
v_gene: TRBV11-2
j_gene: TRBJ2-7

CDR3aa: CASSYSRGIRAEAFF
CDR3nt: TGTGCCAGCAGTTACTCTAGGGGTATTAGAGCTGAAGCTTTCTTT
abundance: .
d_gene: .
v_gene: TRBV6-2/TRBV6-3
j_gene: TRBJ1-1

CDR3aa: CASSSDRVGEKLFF
CDR3nt: TGTGCCAGCAGTTCTGACAGGGTGGGGGAAAAACTGTTTTTT
abundance: .
d_gene: TRBD1
v_gene: TRBV27
j_gene: TRBJ1-4

CDR3aa: CASSLSASRYNEQFF
CDR3nt: TGTGCCAGCAGCTTATCGGCTAGCCGGTACAATGAGCAGTTCTTC
abundance: .
d_gene: .
v_gene: TRBV7-6
j_gene: TRBJ2-1

CDR3aa: CASSSGQTKEKLFF
CDR3nt: TGTGCCAGCAGTTCGGGACAGACAAAAGAAAAACTGTTTTTT
abundance: .
d_gene: TRBD1
v_gene: TRBV27
j_gene: TRBJ1-4

CDR3aa: CASSYYPPGGREQYF
CDR3nt: TGTGCCAGCAGTTACTACCCACCCGGGGGACGCGAGCAGTACTTC
abundance: .
d_gene: .
v_gene: TRBV6-5
j_gene: TRBJ2-7